Reported below is one T cell receptor beta chain. Libraries were prepared by immunoSEQ multiplex PCR; TCRdb keeps only in-frame clonotypes and omits some of them. The sample consists of approximately 17,000 clones, 70% to 90% of them appearing once. The record originates from a study of control samples from healthy donors and cancer patients. The CDR3 is made up of 16 amino acids. Per the germline V gene, CDR1 is SGDLS and CDR2 is YYNGEE. The germline V and J ends were trimmed by 0 bases and 2 bases, with 12 bases remaining between them. Sequencing was done on a sample of PBMCs. This clonotype originated in a man between 60 and 70 years old with head and neck cancer. This chain uses TRBV9 with TRBJ1-3; D might be TRBD1 (5 bases). For the CDR3, the DNA is TGTGCCAGCAGCGTAGCGGGGGGAAGTGCTGGAAACACCATATATTTT. Translation gives CASSVAGGSAGNTIYF.